The 9 T cell receptor beta chains below all came from one sample that was sequenced in a study of control samples from healthy donors and cancer patients (dated by TCRdb to 2018 to 2021). The method was the immunoSEQ multiplex PCR assay. Here the immuneACCESS table is served through TCRdb, limited to in-frame sequences with V and J called. Missing clones are a known gap in these copies; in checked studies unresolved V genes cover under half, and the rest lacks a known reason. This sample lists just under 80,000 clones; roughly 90% were detected once. The top ten hold under 2.5% of the sample. The sequenced sample consisted of PBMCs. The receptor source for this set is a woman in her fifties or sixties with head and neck cancer.

This clone was seen just once. J is TRBJ2-1 and V is TRBV5-1; 10 positions match TRBD2. There are 18 residues in the CDR3. The trim removed 1 base at V and 0 bases at J, leaving 7 bases unmatched. The germline CDR1 and CDR2 sequences are SGHRS and YFSETQ. The CDR3 nucleotides read TGCGCCAGCAGCTTGCGGGCTAGCGGGGGTAGCTCCTACAATGAGCAGTTCTTC. Protein: CASSLRASGGSSYNEQFF.

This chain joins TRBV7-9 and TRBJ2-3; 7 bases fit TRBD2. This CDR3 is built from 14 residues. V trimming: 1 base; J trimming: 8 bases; junction bases outside the gene matches: 6. Germline lookup yields CDR1 SEHNR and CDR2 FQNEAQ (reference sequence). CDR3 coding DNA: TGTGCCAGCAGCTTAGGTACGGGAGGATTTACGCAGTATTTT. Translation gives CASSLGTGGFTQYF.

V usage is TRBV28 and J usage is TRBJ2-2; 7 nucleotides align to TRBD1. The CDR3 contains 16 residues. V lost 6 bases to trimming and J lost 4 bases; unmatched junction nucleotides: 11. In germline, CDR1 is MDHEN, CDR2 SYDVKM. The CDR3 loop is CASREAQGRRTGELFF. The CDR3 DNA follows: TGTGCCAGCAGAGAAGCACAGGGGCGTCGCACCGGGGAGCTGTTTTTT.

This chain connects TRBV19 to TRBJ1-5, with TRBD1 matching over 9 bases. CDR1 LNHDA and CDR2 SQIVND come from the germline V gene (reference sequence). The V and J ends lost 5 bases and 7 bases, in that order; junction bases with no gene match: 15. The CDR3 covers 17 residues. The CDR3 region has the DNA TGTGCCAGTAGTTACTTCGGACAGGGGATAGTGGTGCAGCCCCAGCATTTT. Its translation is CASSYFGQGIVVQPQHF.

CDR3 bases: TGTGCCAGCAGCGTAGATGGGGCCTTGGGATATGGCTACACCTTC. Translating it yields CASSVDGALGYGYTF. The chain links TRBV9 to TRBJ1-2; possibly TRBD1 for D (5 bases). CDR3 length: 15 amino acids. Germline loops: CDR1 SGDLS, CDR2 YYNGEE. V was clipped by 0 bases and J by 5 bases, with 14 bases between them.

J is TRBJ2-6 and V is TRBV19; 10 bases agree with TRBD1. CDR1 and CDR2 (germline): LNHDA, SQIVND (reference sequence). Losses at the gene ends were 4 bases for V and 3 bases for J; bases not matched to a gene: 6. The CDR3 is 17 amino acids. The CDR3 nucleotides read TGTGCCAGTAGTAAGGGGACAGGGGAGTATGGGGCCAACGTCCTGACTTTC. It encodes CASSKGTGEYGANVLTF. The full variable domain, with the rest looked up from reference TRBV19 and TRBJ2-6, is DGGITQSPKYLFRKEGQNVTLSCEQNLNHDAMYWYRQDPGQGLRLIYYSQIVNDFQKGDIAEGYSVSREKKESFPLTVTSAQKNPTAFYLCASSKGTGEYGANVLTFGAGSRLTVL.

The CDR3 coding sequence is TGTGCCAGCAGTCCACCCCTCACTAGCGGGAGGTCCCACGAGCAGTACTTC. Translation: CASSPPLTSGRSHEQYF. The chain is built from TRBV27 and TRBJ2-7, with 12 positions matching TRBD2. V lost 5 bases and J lost 5; bases outside the gene matches: 13. The length of the CDR3 is 17 residues. Germline values: CDR1 MNHEY, CDR2 SMNVEV (reference sequence).

This chain links TRBV5-6 with TRBJ1-5; the D gene is possibly TRBD1 (5 bases). Between the trimmed V and J ends, which lost 4 bases and 4 bases, there was a span of 12 bases. Germline CDR1 is SGHDT and CDR2 is YYEEEE. The CDR3 extends over 14 amino acids. CDR3 sequence (DNA): TGTGCCAGCAGCGGGGGACGCAGGAATCAGCCCCAGCATTTT. Encoded protein: CASSGGRRNQPQHF.

This clone showed up just a few times. V usage is TRBV7-2 and J usage is TRBJ2-5; D call uncertain. The CDR3 is 13 residues long. V lost 7 bases to trimming and J lost 2 bases, with 11 bases between them. Per germline, CDR1 SGHTA and CDR2 FQGNSA. Written as DNA, the CDR3 is TGTGCCAGCACCCGCGCCCTACAAGAGACCCAGTACTTC. Amino acid sequence: CASTRALQETQYF. The complete variable domain, with remaining parts taken from reference TRBV7-2 and TRBJ2-5, reads GAGVSQSPSNKVTEKGKDVELRCDPISGHTALYWYRQSLGQGLEFLIYFQGNSAPDKSGLPSDRFSAERTGGSVSTLTIQRTQQEDSAVYLCASTRALQETQYFGPGTRLLVL.